This T cell receptor beta chain was documented in a study of T cells in tuberculosis. V was pared by 5 bases and J by 2 bases, with 12 bases between. Germline V gene data show CDR1 as MNHNY and CDR2 as SVGAGI (reference sequence). The CDR3 spans 14 residues. Data came from immunoSEQ multiplex PCR; TCRdb stores just in-frame clones and leaves some out. The sample includes some 30,000 clones, less than 95% seen only once; the top ten take approximately 8.2%. Sequenced material: PBMCs. The sequence derives from a donor aged 10-29 years with latent tuberculosis or without tuberculosis infection. The chain links TRBV6-6 to TRBJ1-1, with a tentative D call TRBD1 (5 bases). The CDR3 is CASSTGAGNTEAFF. In DNA, the CDR3 is TGTGCCAGCAGTACTGGGGCAGGCAACACTGAAGCTTTCTTT.